The 23 T cell receptor beta chains below were found in one sample sequenced in a study of Ad26.COV2.S vaccination and SARS-CoV-2 variants. Stated treatment: approximately 18 received Ad26.COV2.S at low or high dose, single or two shots; roughly five received placebo; per-sample allocation not given. The samples were gathered on day 63 after the first injection of vaccine or placebo. The method was immunoSEQ multiplex PCR; TCRdb's version includes in-frame clones alone and lacks a portion of them. The repertoire includes approximately 410,000 clones, about 90% of them detected once, and 1.5% to 2% sits in the top ten. The source material was peripheral blood, sampled in a trial of Ad26.COV2.S vaccine versus placebo. These receptors were collected from a person between 18 and 65 years old who received the Ad26.COV2.S COVID-19 vaccine or a placebo.

The chain is built from TRBV28 and TRBJ1-6; no definite D call. The CDR3 spans 14 residues. The germline CDR1 and CDR2 sequences are MDHEN and SYDVKM. Trimming stripped 3 bases from V and 7 bases from J, with 10 bases between. CDR3 in amino acids: CASSFTPGNSPLHF. In nucleotides, the CDR3 is TGTGCCAGCAGTTTTACCCCTGGCAATTCACCCCTCCACTTT.

This rearrangement joins TRBV5-5 to TRBJ2-5; D gene uncertain. Germline CDR1 and CDR2: SGHKS and YYEKEE (reference sequence). The CDR3 length is 16 residues. The germline V and J ends were trimmed by 0 bases and 2 bases, with 14 bases remaining between them. The CDR3 bases are TGTGCCAGCAGCTTGGCCAAGGTGCTGGGGCAAGAGACCCAGTACTTC. Protein sequence: CASSLAKVLGQETQYF.

The V gene is TRBV4-3, the J gene TRBJ2-4; possibly TRBD2 for D (7 bases). V shed 0 bases and J shed 2 bases, with 14 bases lying between them. This CDR3 region has 17 residues. In germline, CDR1 is LGHNA, CDR2 YSLEER. CDR3 in DNA: TGCGCCAGCAGCCAAGATCTCGGGGGGCCCACCAAAAACATTCAGTACTTC. Translation: CASSQDLGGPTKNIQYF.

This sequence joins TRBV19 and TRBJ1-1; D ambiguous. Germline assignment: CDR1 LNHDA and CDR2 SQIVND (reference sequence). The V end was cut by 5 bases, the J end by 1 base, with 14 bases between. The CDR3 has 15 residues. The CDR3 DNA sequence: TGTGCCAGTAGTCCCGGCATCCAGGCGAACACTGAAGCTTTCTTT. Translating it yields CASSPGIQANTEAFF.

The V and J genes are TRBV12-3 or TRBV12-4 and TRBJ2-3; the D is unclear. Trimming took 2 bases from V and 6 from J, leaving 6 bases between them. The CDR3 covers 12 residues. The CDR3 here is CASSLHTDTQYF. In DNA form, the CDR3 reads TGTGCCAGCAGTTTACATACTGATACGCAGTATTTT.

J is TRBJ2-3 and V is TRBV28; 11 positions match TRBD2. The CDR3 totals 18 residues. Looked up from germline, CDR1 is MDHEN and CDR2 is SYDVKM. J was trimmed by 2 bases and V by 3 bases; bases with no gene match: 10. The CDR3: CASSFHLAGGFHTDTQYF. For the CDR3, the DNA is TGTGCCAGCAGTTTTCACCTAGCGGGGGGATTCCACACAGATACGCAGTATTTT.

V gene TRBV10-3 combines with J gene TRBJ1-1, with TRBD1 as a possible D gene (5 bases). V gave up 11 bases and J gave up 8 bases, with 21 bases separating them. Germline values: CDR1 ENHRY, CDR2 SYGVKD. The CDR3 is 13 amino acids. Here the CDR3 reads CAATGLSLREAFF. Here the CDR3 DNA reads TGTGCCGCGACGGGACTGTCATTGAGGGAAGCTTTCTTT.

The chain links TRBV12-1 to TRBJ2-3; TRBD2 is the table's D call, not checked against the DNA. TRBV12-1 is designated a pseudogene. The CDR3 loop spans 15 amino acids. The CDR3 bases are TGTGCCAGCAGCCACCCTGGGGGGGGGCCAGATACGCAGTATTTT. Translation: CASSHPGGGPDTQYF.

The chain couples TRBV15 to TRBJ2-7, with D unclear. Germline assignment: CDR1 LNHNV and CDR2 YYDKDF (reference sequence). The CDR3 runs to 13 residues. Trimming left V 0 bases short and J 3 bases short, with 6 bases between. The chain's CDR3 is CATSRDLSYEQYF. In DNA, the CDR3 is TGTGCCACCAGCAGAGATCTAAGCTACGAGCAGTACTTC.

CDR3 sequence reads: CASSLRLSNEQFF. The CDR3 DNA reads TGTGCCAGTAGTTTAAGGCTCTCCAATGAGCAGTTCTTC. The rearrangement links TRBV19 to TRBJ2-1; no definite D call. The CDR3 extends over 13 amino acids. V was trimmed by 5 bases and J by 6 bases, leaving 11 bases between them. Germline CDR1 and CDR2: LNHDA and SQIVND (reference sequence).

This clone appeared a single time. The V gene is TRBV30, the J gene TRBJ2-7, with TRBD2 matching 8 bases. The CDR3 is 14 amino acids. The germline V gene has CDR1 GTSNPN and CDR2 SVGIG (reference sequence). Trimming cost V 0 bases and J 3 bases; bases outside gene matches: 4. CDR3 sequence (DNA): TGTGCCTGGAGTGTCGGTAGCGGGGTCTACGAGCAGTACTTC. The encoded protein is CAWSVGSGVYEQYF.

The chain is built from TRBV6-4 and TRBJ2-2; D ambiguous. The germline gives CDR1 MRHNA, CDR2 SNTAGT. The CDR3 extends over 15 amino acids. V lost 4 bases to trimming and J lost 4 bases, with 13 bases between them. The DNA of the CDR3 is TGTGCCAGCAGTGTCTCCCCAGCCACCACCGGGGAGCTGTTTTTT. Translated, it gives CASSVSPATTGELFF.

V usage is TRBV6-6 and J usage is TRBJ2-6, with 7 bases identical to TRBD2. Per the germline V gene, CDR1 is MNHNY and CDR2 is SVGAGI (reference sequence). This CDR3 has 15 residues. Germline trimming cut 6 bases from V and 1 base from J; bases unmatched to any gene: 3. The CDR3 reads CASRTGGSGANVLTF. Written as DNA, the CDR3 is TGTGCCAGCAGGACGGGGGGTTCTGGGGCCAACGTCCTGACTTTC.

The table lists this clone with a count of one. This rearrangement joins TRBV7-8 to TRBJ2-7, with D possibly TRBD1 on 5 matching bases. The V gene's germline CDR1 is SGHVS and CDR2 FQNEAQ. The length of the CDR3 is 14 residues. Trimming removed 7 bases at V and 7 bases at J, with 20 bases between. DNA of the CDR3: TGTGCCAGCACCGAAGCAAGGGGTTCAGGGGAGCAGTACTTC. Translated: CASTEARGSGEQYF.

The chain links TRBV20-1 to TRBJ2-3; 9 nucleotides align to TRBD2. The CDR3 is made up of 11 amino acids. The trim removed 1 base at V and 11 bases at J, leaving 1 base unmatched. In germline, CDR1 is DFQATT, CDR2 SNEGSKA (reference sequence). The CDR3 region is CSARASGEQYF. The CDR3 DNA is TGCAGTGCTAGAGCTAGCGGGGAGCAGTATTTT.

The chain joins TRBV18 to TRBJ1-3; the match to TRBD1 covers 8 bases. CDR3 length: 14 amino acids. CDR1 is KGHSH, CDR2 LQKENI, per germline. V was clipped by 2 bases and J by 7 bases; unmatched bases: 4. The CDR3 reads CASSPDRGGNTIYF. CDR3 DNA: TGTGCCAGCTCACCAGACAGGGGCGGGAACACCATATATTTT.

This rearrangement joins TRBV3-1 (or the pseudogene TRBV3-2) to TRBJ2-3; D might be TRBD1 (6 bases). The CDR3 is 16 amino acids. V was pared by 6 bases and J by 0 bases, with 16 bases between. Germline assignment: CDR1 LGHDT and CDR2 YNNKEL (reference sequence). CDR3 sequence reads: CASRRNSGQSTDTQYF. The CDR3 DNA reads TGTGCCAGCAGGCGAAATTCGGGACAAAGCACAGATACGCAGTATTTT.

The gene calls are TRBV19 and TRBJ1-1; no clear D gene. V was pared by 3 bases and J by 0 bases, with 11 bases between. CDR1 is LNHDA and CDR2 is SQIVND in the germline V gene (reference sequence). CDR3 length: 15 residues. The CDR3 DNA is TGTGCCAGTAGTATTGGTCGGATTATGAACACTGAAGCTTTCTTT. Translating it yields CASSIGRIMNTEAFF.

The rearrangement uses TRBV10-3 and TRBJ1-1; D call uncertain. Germline CDR1 and CDR2: ENHRY and SYGVKD. Trimming removed 3 bases at V and 0 bases at J, with 5 bases between. The CDR3 length is 13 residues. CDR3 protein: CAISETLNTEAFF. In DNA, the CDR3 is TGTGCCATCAGTGAAACACTGAACACTGAAGCTTTCTTT.

The CDR3 region is CASSVAARGGGNEQFF. CDR3 nucleotide sequence: TGTGCCAGCAGCGTAGCGGCTCGCGGGGGCGGGAATGAGCAGTTCTTC. The V and J genes are TRBV9 and TRBJ2-1; D may be TRBD2 (7 bases). From germline, CDR1 is SGDLS and CDR2 YYNGEE. The germline V and J ends were trimmed by 0 bases and 7 bases, with 17 bases remaining between them. The CDR3 length is 16 residues. Looking up the rest from reference TRBV9 and TRBJ2-1 gives the full variable domain: DSGVTQTPKHLITATGQRVTLRCSPRSGDLSVYWYQQSLDQGLQFLIQYYNGEERAKGNILERFSAQQFPDLHSELNLSSLELGDSALYFCASSVAARGGGNEQFFGPGTRLTVL.

The chain couples TRBV20-1 to TRBJ2-2; D is perhaps TRBD1 or TRBD2 (5 bases each). CDR3 length: 15 residues. Germline V gene sequence: CDR1 DFQATT, CDR2 SNEGSKA (reference sequence). Trimming removed 3 bases at V and 0 bases at J, with 11 bases between. The CDR3 coding sequence is TGCAGTGCTAGTAGGGGACCGACGAACACCGGGGAGCTGTTTTTT. Translating it yields CSASRGPTNTGELFF.

This chain links TRBV18 with TRBJ2-3, with D possibly matching TRBD1 (5 bases). The germline V gene has CDR1 KGHSH and CDR2 LQKENI. V was pared by 3 bases and J by 3 bases, with 16 bases between. This CDR3 has 16 amino acids. CDR3 nucleotide sequence: TGTGCCAGCTCACCCTCCCGGATGGGGCTAACAGATACGCAGTATTTT. Amino acids: CASSPSRMGLTDTQYF.

This chain uses TRBV1 with TRBJ2-1; TRBD2, the table's D call, lacks a check against the DNA. TRBV1 has pseudogene status. The CDR3 length is 17 residues. CDR3 sequence reads: CTSSQDRRGDFYNEQFF. CDR3 nucleotide sequence: TGCACCAGCAGCCAAGATAGGCGCGGGGACTTCTACAATGAGCAGTTCTTC.